Below are 28 T cell receptor beta chains sequenced from a single sample in a study of human T cells and chemical hapten exposure. The time point is: patch test 1, 2 weeks after DPC sensitization. As to treatment: therapeutic diphenylcyclopropenone sensitization with weekly scalp DPC. Each CDR3 protein gets one entry after TCRdb re-called the RACE reads with MiXCR. The data show about 120,000 distinct CDR3 sequences, 12% to 15% seen once. The material was whole blood, obtained in connection with sensitization to the hapten diphenylcyclopropenone (DPC). Receptors were obtained from a man aged 18 to 35 with alopecia areata. Some clones in this sample may be carry-over from other donors' samples.

The chain joins TRBV7-9 to TRBJ1-5; no clear D. The CDR3 has 14 amino acids. CDR1 and CDR2 (germline): SEHNR, FQNEAQ (reference sequence). The ends were cut back, 1 base at V and 4 bases at J, with 8 bases in the middle. CDR3 nucleotide sequence: TGTGCCAGCAGCTTAGAAGGCGGGAATCAGCCCCAGCATTTT. Encoded protein: CASSLEGGNQPQHF.

V usage is TRBV5-4 and J usage is TRBJ2-7, with D maybe TRBD2 (5 bases). Germline-derived CDR1 and CDR2 are SGHNT and YYREEE (reference sequence). Between the trimmed V and J ends, which lost 4 bases and 4 bases, there was a span of 12 bases. This CDR3 has 13 residues. The CDR3 sequence is CASSLNGKYEQYF. CDR3 DNA: TGTGCCAGCAGCCTGAACGGGAAGTACGAGCAGTACTTC.

This clonotype was observed a handful of times. DNA for the CDR3: TGCAGTGCTAGAGCAAGCCGGGACACTAGGAGCTCCTACGAGCAGTACTTC. As protein: CSARASRDTRSSYEQYF. The chain joins TRBV20-1 to TRBJ2-7, with D tentatively TRBD1 (6 bases). V gave up 1 base and J gave up 0 bases, with 19 bases separating them. Germline lookup yields CDR1 DFQATT and CDR2 SNEGSKA (reference sequence). The CDR3 covers 17 residues.

This clonotype was detected ten times or more. The V gene is TRBV9, the J gene TRBJ2-1; 9 bases are a match to TRBD2. The germline gives CDR1 SGDLS, CDR2 YYNGEE. This CDR3 comprises 18 residues. V lost 4 bases, J lost 6 bases, and 17 bases stayed unmatched. The CDR3 DNA reads as TGTGCCAGCAGCCCGCGCCCCGCGGGGGGGCCCGACTCCAATGAGCAGTTCTTC. This translates into CASSPRPAGGPDSNEQFF.

The DNA for the CDR3 is TGTGCCAGCACCAAAGACGGGGGCCGTGAAGCTTTCTTT. This encodes CASTKDGGREAFF. The chain uses TRBV6-5 and TRBJ1-1; D perhaps matches TRBD1 (6 bases). Germline V CDR1 and CDR2: MNHEY, SVGAGI. The length of the CDR3 is 13 residues. V was clipped by 7 bases and J by 7 bases, with 16 bases between them.

Many counts were recorded for this clonotype. This chain connects TRBV20-1 to TRBJ1-2; weak D call: TRBD1 (6 bases). CDR1 and CDR2 from the germline V gene are DFQATT and SNEGSKA (reference sequence). The CDR3 consists of 13 residues. The V gene lost 8 bases and the J gene lost 2 bases, with 15 bases spanning the gap. This CDR3 reads CSTGGTFNYGYTF. CDR3 coding DNA: TGCAGTACGGGAGGGACATTCAACTATGGCTACACCTTC.

The V gene is TRBV7-3, the J gene TRBJ2-2; 15 positions match TRBD2. The length of the CDR3 is 19 residues. The V and J ends lost 5 bases and 6 bases, in that order; junction bases with no gene match: 13. Germline V gene lookup returns CDR1 SGHTA and CDR2 FQGTGA. DNA of the CDR3: TGTGCCAGCAGCCCCCTCGGACTAGCGGGGGGGCTTGGCTCCGGGGAGCTGTTTTTT. Protein product: CASSPLGLAGGLGSGELFF. Full variable domain (missing parts from reference TRBV7-3 and TRBJ2-2): GAGVSQTPSNKVTEKGKYVELRCDPISGHTALYWYRQSLGQGPEFLIYFQGTGAADDSGLPNDRFFAVRPEGSVSTLKIQRTERGDSAVYLCASSPLGLAGGLGSGELFFGEGSRLTVL.

A few counts support this clonotype. J is TRBJ1-1 and V is TRBV5-4; D call uncertain. The V and J ends lost 0 bases and 6 bases respectively, with 9 bases between them. Germline V gene sequence: CDR1 SGHNT, CDR2 YYREEE (reference sequence). The CDR3 contains 13 residues. As DNA, the CDR3 is TGTGCCAGCAGCTTGGTCGGAGTCCCTGAAGCTTTCTTT. This translates into CASSLVGVPEAFF.

This clonotype has a handful of counts. The chain joins TRBV29-1 to TRBJ1-4; D is unresolved. The CDR3 extends over 14 amino acids. The germline CDR1 and CDR2 sequences are SQVTM and ANQGSEA. V was trimmed by 7 bases and J by 0 bases, leaving 12 bases between them. CDR3 coding DNA: TGCAGCGCCGACACGGGTGCAACTAATGAAAAACTGTTTTTT. Translated, it gives CSADTGATNEKLFF.

This clonotype was seen more than once but under ten times. J is TRBJ2-1 and V is TRBV6-2 or TRBV6-3; D gene uncertain. The CDR3 consists of 14 residues. The germline V gene encodes CDR1 MNHEY and CDR2 SVGEGT. The germline V and J ends were trimmed by 0 bases and 9 bases, with 12 bases remaining between them. In DNA, the CDR3 is TGTGCCAGCAGTTACTCGGTGGGGTTGAGTGAGCAGTTCTTC. Its translation is CASSYSVGLSEQFF.

This rearrangement joins TRBV4-3 to TRBJ1-6; tentatively, D is TRBD1 (5 bases). V lost 3 bases and J 13 bases, leaving 16 bases between the germline ends. In germline, CDR1 is LGHNA, CDR2 YSLEER. The CDR3 is 14 residues long. Written as DNA, the CDR3 is TGCGCCAGCAGCCATTCAGGACACGGGAATCCCCTCCACTTT. As protein: CASSHSGHGNPLHF.

This clonotype was observed a handful of times. The rearrangement links TRBV6-5 to TRBJ2-2; weak D call: TRBD2 (5 bases). Germline assignment: CDR1 MNHEY and CDR2 SVGAGI. The CDR3 spans 15 residues. The V gene lost 2 bases and the J gene lost 3 bases, with 10 bases spanning the gap. Here the CDR3 reads CASSYVRADTGELFF. CDR3 nucleotides: TGTGCCAGCAGTTACGTAAGAGCGGACACCGGGGAGCTGTTTTTT.

This sequence joins TRBV6-2 or TRBV6-3 and TRBJ1-5; TRBD1 is a possible D gene (6 bases). CDR1 and CDR2 from the germline V gene are MNHEY and SVGEGT. Trimming stripped 7 bases from V and 0 bases from J, with 13 bases between. CDR3 length: 15 amino acids. CDR3 bases: TGTGCCAGCAACGAACAGGGATATAGCAATCAGCCCCAGCATTTT. Translated: CASNEQGYSNQPQHF.

V is TRBV6-2 or TRBV6-3 and J is TRBJ2-7; D ambiguous. The germline gives CDR1 MNHEY, CDR2 SVGEGT. Trimming took off 0 bases at V and 3 bases at J, with 6 bases between the two ends. The CDR3 runs to 13 residues. For the CDR3, the DNA is TGTGCCAGCAGTTACTCAGTTCTCTACGAGCAGTACGTC. This sequence encodes CASSYSVLYEQYV.

The V and J genes are TRBV15 and TRBJ2-2; D ambiguous. Per germline, CDR1 LNHNV and CDR2 YYDKDF (reference sequence). The CDR3 is 17 amino acids. Trimming pared 0 bases from V and 0 bases from J, leaving 11 bases between. CDR3 DNA sequence: TGTGCCACCAGCAGAGATCAGGCCAGAGCGAACACCGGGGAGCTGTTTTTT. Amino acid sequence: CATSRDQARANTGELFF.

This clonotype was seen at least ten times. This rearrangement joins TRBV5-1 to TRBJ2-7; 7 nucleotides match TRBD2. V was clipped by 4 bases and J by 1 base; unmatched bases: 2. The CDR3 has 13 amino acids. Germline CDR1 and CDR2: SGHRS and YFSETQ. CDR3 sequence reads: CASSPGLSYEQYF. CDR3 DNA: TGCGCCAGCAGCCCGGGACTATCCTACGAGCAGTACTTC.

This clonotype has at least ten counts. V is TRBV4-2 and J is TRBJ1-5; TRBD1 might be the D (6 bases). CDR3 size: 15 residues. With 1 base removed from V and 1 base from J, the gap between germline ends came to 8 bases. Germline assignment: CDR1 LGHNA and CDR2 YNFKEQ. The CDR3 coding sequence is TGTGCCAGCAGCCAAGCTGGGGGCAGCAATCAGCCCCAGCATTTT. Translating gives CASSQAGGSNQPQHF.

In its sample, this clonotype was seen a few times. CDR3 sequence: CASSDYGTAPGTQYF. CDR3 nucleotides: TGTGCCAGCAGCGATTATGGAACAGCCCCAGGGACCCAGTACTTC. The chain uses TRBV11-2 and TRBJ2-5; no firm D call. Trimming removed 5 bases from V and 7 bases from J, with 20 bases in between. Germline V lookup: CDR1 SGHAT, CDR2 FQNNGV. This CDR3 comprises 15 residues.

V gene TRBV10-2 combines with J gene TRBJ1-5; no clear D. The CDR3 length is 14 residues. The V gene lost 2 bases and the J gene lost 4 bases, with 9 bases spanning the gap. CDR1 is WSHSY and CDR2 is SAAADI in the germline V gene. In DNA form, the CDR3 reads TGCGCCAGCAGTGAGGTCAGTTTAAATCAGCCCCAGCATTTT. It translates to CASSEVSLNQPQHF.

At least ten counts were recorded for this clonotype. The chain joins TRBV6-4 to TRBJ2-3, with 12 bases aligning to TRBD2. The junction had 1 base not matched to a gene; V was cut back by 3 bases and J by 6 bases. In germline, CDR1 is MRHNA, CDR2 SNTAGT. The CDR3 is 14 amino acids. CDR3 residues: CASSELAGGDTQYF. The CDR3 DNA follows: TGTGCCAGCAGTGAACTAGCGGGAGGCGATACGCAGTATTTT.

At least ten counts were recorded for this clonotype. This chain joins TRBV3-1 and TRBJ2-7; no clear D gene. Germline CDR1 LGHDT, CDR2 YNNKEL (reference sequence). Trimming left V 1 base short and J 5 bases short, with 15 bases between. This CDR3 contains 15 residues. DNA for the CDR3: TGTGCCAGCAGCCAAGGGTCGGGTGTCCTGAACGAGCAGTACTTC. Translation: CASSQGSGVLNEQYF.

This clonotype was seen more than once but under ten times. V is TRBV9 and J is TRBJ2-1; weak D call: TRBD2 (5 bases). The length of the CDR3 is 13 residues. Germline assignment: CDR1 SGDLS and CDR2 YYNGEE. Trimming took off 4 bases at V and 9 bases at J, with 14 bases between the two ends. CDR3 protein: CASSLLLEGEQFF. In nucleotides, the CDR3 is TGTGCCAGCAGCTTACTCCTCGAGGGTGAGCAGTTCTTC.

This clonotype occurred a few times. The chain uses TRBV7-3 and TRBJ2-5, with D maybe TRBD2 (6 bases). The V and J ends lost 5 bases and 1 base respectively, with 11 bases between them. Per the germline V gene, CDR1 is SGHTA and CDR2 is FQGTGA. This CDR3 has 14 amino acids. CDR3 DNA: TGTGCCAGCAGCGGCGGGACTCCCCAAGAGACCCAGTACTTC. It is translated as CASSGGTPQETQYF.

A remark on this clonotype: One end of the junction is discordant with germline, which a read error may explain. The chain employs TRBV7-2 and TRBJ2-1; 7 bases fit TRBD1. The CDR3 extends over 14 amino acids. CDR1 SGHTA and CDR2 FQGNSA come from the germline V gene. CDR3 coding DNA: TGTGCCAGCAGCTTAAGGGACAGTTACAATGCGCAGTTCTTC. It translates to CASSLRDSYNAQFF. Together with reference TRBV7-2 and TRBJ2-1, the CDR3 gives the full variable domain: GAGVSQSPSNKVTEKGKDVELRCDPISGHTALYWYRQSLGQGLEFLIYFQGNSAPDKSGLPSDRFSAERTGGSVSTLTIQRTQQEDSAVYLCASSLRDSYNAQFFGPGTRLTVL.

The rearrangement links TRBV29-1 to TRBJ2-5, with D possibly matching TRBD2 (5 bases). Germline V gives CDR1 SQVTM, CDR2 ANQGSEA. CDR3 size: 13 residues. Trimming left V 6 bases short and J 2 bases short, with 13 bases between. Here the CDR3 reads CSVGERVQETQYF. CDR3 DNA sequence: TGCAGCGTCGGGGAGAGGGTGCAAGAGACCCAGTACTTC.

This clonotype showed up just a few times. The rearrangement joins TRBV12-3 or TRBV12-4 to TRBJ2-3; possible D gene TRBD1, 6 bases. The CDR3 sequence is 14 residues long. V shed 9 bases and J shed 0 bases, with 13 bases lying between them. CDR3 DNA: TGTGCCAGTAAGCCGGGACATAGCACAGATACGCAGTATTTT. It yields the protein CASKPGHSTDTQYF.

This clonotype was counted ten times or more. V is TRBV7-9 and J is TRBJ2-1; D is undetermined. The CDR3 consists of 13 residues. Trimming pared 2 bases from V and 5 bases from J, leaving 7 bases between. Germline V lookup: CDR1 SEHNR, CDR2 FQNEAQ (reference sequence). The CDR3 loop reads CASSLTHNNEQFF. Written as DNA, the CDR3 is TGTGCCAGCAGCTTAACCCACAACAATGAGCAGTTCTTC.

This clonotype was picked up many times. This sequence joins TRBV18 and TRBJ1-1; possible D gene TRBD1, 6 bases. Germline V gene lookup returns CDR1 KGHSH and CDR2 LQKENI. Trimming cost V 6 bases and J 2 bases, with 19 bases left between them. The CDR3 is 16 residues long. The CDR3 sequence: CASSPEIGTTNTEAFF. DNA for the CDR3: TGTGCCAGCTCCCCCGAAATCGGGACAACCAACACTGAAGCTTTCTTT.